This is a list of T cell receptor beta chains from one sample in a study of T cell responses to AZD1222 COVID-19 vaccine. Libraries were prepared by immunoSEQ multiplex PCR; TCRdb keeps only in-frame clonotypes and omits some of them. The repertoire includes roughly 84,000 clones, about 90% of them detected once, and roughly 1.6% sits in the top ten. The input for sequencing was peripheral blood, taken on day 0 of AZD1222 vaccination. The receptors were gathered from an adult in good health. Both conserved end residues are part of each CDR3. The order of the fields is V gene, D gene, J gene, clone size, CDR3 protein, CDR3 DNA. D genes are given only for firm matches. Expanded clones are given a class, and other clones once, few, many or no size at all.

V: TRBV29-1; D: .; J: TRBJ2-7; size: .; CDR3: CSVEPTRGYEQYF; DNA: TGCAGCGTTGAACCCACCCGAGGGTACGAGCAGTACTTC
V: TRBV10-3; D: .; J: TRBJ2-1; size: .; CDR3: CAISAEGVSRNEQFF; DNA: TGTGCCATCAGCGCGGAGGGGGTATCGCGGAATGAGCAGTTCTTC
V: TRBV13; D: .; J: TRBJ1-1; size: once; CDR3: CASSLGLGANTEAFF; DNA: TGTGCCAGCAGCTTAGGGCTCGGAGCGAACACTGAAGCTTTCTTT
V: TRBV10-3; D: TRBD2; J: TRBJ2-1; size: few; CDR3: CAISDSGRATDEQFF; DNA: TGTGCCATCAGTGATAGCGGGAGGGCCACGGATGAGCAGTTCTTC
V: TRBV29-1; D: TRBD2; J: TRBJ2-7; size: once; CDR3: CSVGLAGAYEQYF; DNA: TGCAGCGTCGGACTAGCGGGCGCCTACGAGCAGTACTTC
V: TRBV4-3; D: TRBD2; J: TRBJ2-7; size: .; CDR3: CASSQWVASGYPYEQYF; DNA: TGCGCCAGCAGCCAGTGGGTGGCTAGCGGCTACCCCTACGAGCAGTACTTC
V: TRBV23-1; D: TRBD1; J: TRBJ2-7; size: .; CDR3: CASSRTRDRGYEQYF; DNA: TGCGCCAGCAGTCGTACCCGGGACAGGGGGTACGAGCAGTACTTC
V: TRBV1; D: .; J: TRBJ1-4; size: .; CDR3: CTSSQAGPQGAANEKLFF; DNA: TGCACCAGCAGCCAAGCTGGGCCCCAGGGGGCAGCTAATGAAAAACTGTTTTTT
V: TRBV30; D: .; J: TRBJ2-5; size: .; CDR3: CAWSHGVGTQYF; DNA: TGTGCCTGGAGTCACGGGGTTGGGACCCAGTACTTC
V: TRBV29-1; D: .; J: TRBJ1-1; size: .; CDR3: CSGDSNTEAFF; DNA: TGCAGCGGAGACTCGAACACTGAAGCTTTCTTT
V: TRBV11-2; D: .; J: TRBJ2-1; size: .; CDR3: CASSPRDSARSQFF; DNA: TGTGCCAGCAGCCCCCGGGACTCCGCTCGGTCGCAGTTCTTC
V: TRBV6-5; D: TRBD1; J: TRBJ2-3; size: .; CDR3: CASSPGQYTDTQYF; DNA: TGTGCCAGCAGTCCGGGACAGTACACAGATACGCAGTATTTT
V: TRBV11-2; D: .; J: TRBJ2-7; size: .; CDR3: CASSLDGGIRHEQYF; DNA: TGTGCCAGCAGCTTAGATGGCGGGATAAGGCACGAGCAGTACTTC
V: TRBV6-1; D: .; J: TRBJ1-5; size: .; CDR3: CASSDRNNQPQHF; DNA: TGTGCCAGCAGTGATCGGAACAATCAGCCCCAGCATTTT
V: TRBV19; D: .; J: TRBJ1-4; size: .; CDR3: CASSLRTYSTNEKLFF; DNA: TGTGCCAGTAGTCTCCGGACTTATTCAACTAATGAAAAACTGTTTTTT
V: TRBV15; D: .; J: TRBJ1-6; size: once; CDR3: CATSRDISPLHF; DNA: TGTGCCACCAGCAGAGACATATCACCCCTCCACTTT
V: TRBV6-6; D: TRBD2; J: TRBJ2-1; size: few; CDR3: CASSEPGLSHNEQFF; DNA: TGTGCCAGCAGCGAACCGGGACTATCACACAATGAGCAGTTCTTC
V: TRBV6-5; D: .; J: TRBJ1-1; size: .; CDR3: CASSYSDRNTEAFF; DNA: TGTGCCAGCAGTTACTCTGACAGGAACACTGAAGCTTTCTTT
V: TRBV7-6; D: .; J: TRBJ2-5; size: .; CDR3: CASSLASETQYF; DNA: TGTGCCAGCAGCTTAGCGTCGGAGACCCAGTACTTC
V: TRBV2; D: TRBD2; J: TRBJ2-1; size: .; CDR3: CASKAGGRNEQFF; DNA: TGTGCCAGCAAAGCGGGAGGGAGGAATGAGCAGTTCTTC
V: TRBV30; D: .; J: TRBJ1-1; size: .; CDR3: CAWSWGATDTEAFF; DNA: TGTGCCTGGAGTTGGGGGGCCACTGACACTGAAGCTTTCTTT
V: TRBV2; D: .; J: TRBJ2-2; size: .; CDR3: CASSEVVGGELFF; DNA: TGTGCCAGCAGTGAGGTTGTGGGCGGGGAGCTGTTTTTT
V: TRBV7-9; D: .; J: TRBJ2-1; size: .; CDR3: CASTAPSKRQPDYNEQFF; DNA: TGTGCCAGCACCGCACCCTCCAAACGCCAGCCGGACTACAATGAGCAGTTCTTC
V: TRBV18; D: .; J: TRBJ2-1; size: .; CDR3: CASSPPGLASPLHEQFF; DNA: TGTGCCAGCTCACCACCGGGACTGGCTAGCCCATTGCATGAGCAGTTCTTC
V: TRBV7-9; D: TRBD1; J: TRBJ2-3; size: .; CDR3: CASSLLGQGKPDTQYF; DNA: TGTGCCAGCAGCTTATTAGGACAGGGGAAACCAGATACGCAGTATTTT
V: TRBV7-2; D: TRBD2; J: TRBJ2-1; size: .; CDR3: CASSLRRESYNEQFF; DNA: TGTGCCAGCAGCTTACGGCGGGAGTCCTACAATGAGCAGTTCTTC
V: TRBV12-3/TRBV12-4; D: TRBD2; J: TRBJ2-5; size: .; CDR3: CASGGSGVETQYF; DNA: TGTGCCAGCGGGGGTAGCGGGGTTGAGACCCAGTACTTC
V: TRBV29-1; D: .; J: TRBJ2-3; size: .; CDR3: CSARSGNTDTQYF; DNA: TGCAGCGCCCGTAGCGGAAACACAGATACGCAGTATTTT
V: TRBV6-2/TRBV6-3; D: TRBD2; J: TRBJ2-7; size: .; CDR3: CASSLLAGVREQYF; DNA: TGTGCCAGCAGTTTACTAGCGGGAGTGCGCGAGCAGTACTTC
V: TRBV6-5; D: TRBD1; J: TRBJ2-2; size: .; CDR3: CASTRDSSTGELFF; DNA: TGTGCCAGCACCCGGGACAGTTCCACCGGGGAGCTGTTTTTT
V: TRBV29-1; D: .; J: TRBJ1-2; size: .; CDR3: CSVEAPGQFYGYTF; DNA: TGCAGCGTTGAGGCCCCTGGACAGTTCTATGGCTACACCTTC